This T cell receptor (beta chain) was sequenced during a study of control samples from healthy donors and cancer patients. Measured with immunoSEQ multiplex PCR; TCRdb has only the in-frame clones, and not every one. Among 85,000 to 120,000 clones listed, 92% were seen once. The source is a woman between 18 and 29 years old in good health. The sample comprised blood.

The chain's CDR3 is CASSQDSRTNYGYTF. Here the CDR3 DNA reads TGCGCCAGCAGCCAAGATAGCAGGACTAACTATGGCTACACCTTC. The chain carries TRBV4-3 and TRBJ1-2, with D unclear. CDR3 length equals 15 residues. Germline V CDR1 and CDR2: LGHNA, YSLEER. Trimming shortened V by 0 bases and J by 0 bases, and 8 bases separated the two germline ends.